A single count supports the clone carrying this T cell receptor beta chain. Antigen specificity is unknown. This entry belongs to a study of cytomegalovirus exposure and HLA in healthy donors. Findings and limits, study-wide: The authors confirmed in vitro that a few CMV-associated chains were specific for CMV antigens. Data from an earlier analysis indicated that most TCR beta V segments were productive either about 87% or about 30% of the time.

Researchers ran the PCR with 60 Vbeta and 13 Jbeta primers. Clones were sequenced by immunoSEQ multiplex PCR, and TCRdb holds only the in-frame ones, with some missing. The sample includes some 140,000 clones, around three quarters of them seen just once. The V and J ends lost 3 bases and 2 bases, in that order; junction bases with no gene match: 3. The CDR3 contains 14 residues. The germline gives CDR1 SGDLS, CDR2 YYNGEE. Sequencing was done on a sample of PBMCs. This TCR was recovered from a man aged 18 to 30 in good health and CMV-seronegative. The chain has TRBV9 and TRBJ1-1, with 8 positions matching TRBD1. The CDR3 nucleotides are TGTGCCAGCAGCGCGGGGACAGGAAACACTGAAGCTTTCTTT. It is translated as CASSAGTGNTEAFF.